Shown below are 26 T cell receptor beta chains from a single sample sequenced in a study of vaccination and CD4 T cells after COVID-19. As for treatment: approximately 10-day PBMC culture with coronavirus spike peptide pools or control peptides (ViraFEST assay). The antigens of these receptors remain unknown. Cultured CD4+ T cell DNA was sequenced using the Oncomine TCR Beta short-read assay. TCRdb called the PCR reads again in MiXCR, with one record for every CDR3 protein. The sample holds 20,000 to 25,000 distinct CDR3 sequences; roughly 67% are singletons and the top ten take 15% to 20%. Sequencing used CD4+ T cells from blood, cultured in vitro, obtained after SARS-CoV-2 vaccination. The receptors derive from a human donor who received a COVID-19 vaccine.

The chain links TRBV6-5 to TRBJ2-7; 8 nucleotides align to TRBD2. CDR3 length: 15 amino acids. The J segment lost 4 bases and the V segment lost 0 bases, leaving 5 bases of the junction unmatched. Germline CDR1 is MNHEY and CDR2 is SVGAGI. CDR3 coding DNA: TGTGCCAGCAGTTACTCTCGGGGGGGCCGATACGAGCAGTACTTC. Translating gives CASSYSRGGRYEQYF.

This sequence joins TRBV6-5 and TRBJ1-6; D is unresolved. Trimming removed 2 bases from V and 10 bases from J, with 12 bases in between. Per germline, CDR1 MNHEY and CDR2 SVGAGI. This CDR3 comprises 14 residues. The CDR3 spells CASSYAGPKSPLHF. The CDR3 DNA follows: TGTGCCAGCAGTTACGCCGGGCCCAAGTCACCCCTCCACTTT.

This chain joins TRBV10-3 and TRBJ1-5; D gene uncertain. Trimming shortened V by 8 bases and J by 0 bases, and 14 bases separated the two germline ends. Germline loops: CDR1 ENHRY, CDR2 SYGVKD. This CDR3 has 15 amino acids. The DNA for the CDR3 is TGTGCCATCGGTAGGGAAGACTATAGCAATCAGCCCCAGCATTTT. It specifies CAIGREDYSNQPQHF.

The chain is built from TRBV11-3 and TRBJ1-1; D remains unclear. Trimming took 8 bases from V and 4 from J, leaving 20 bases between them. This CDR3 comprises 15 residues. Germline CDR1 is SGHNT and CDR2 is YENEEA. The CDR3 sequence: CASGESGRGGTEAFF. The DNA for the CDR3 is TGTGCCAGCGGGGAGTCTGGGAGAGGTGGCACTGAAGCTTTCTTT.

This clonotype has only one observation. The chain links TRBV19 to TRBJ2-3; 11 nucleotides agree with TRBD2. CDR3 length: 15 amino acids. The trim removed 3 bases at V and 2 bases at J, leaving 1 base unmatched. The germline V gene encodes CDR1 LNHDA and CDR2 SQIVND (reference sequence). CDR3: CASSMGLADTDTQYF. The CDR3 DNA sequence: TGTGCCAGTAGTATGGGACTAGCGGACACAGATACGCAGTATTTT.

The rearrangement uses TRBV20-1 and TRBJ1-2; TRBD1 agrees at 9 bases. The CDR3 is 12 amino acids. Per the germline V gene, CDR1 is DFQATT and CDR2 is SNEGSKA (reference sequence). Trimming removed 5 bases from V and 8 bases from J; junction bases left unmatched: 6. CDR3 residues: CSAPGQGGGYTF. The CDR3 region has the DNA TGCAGTGCTCCGGGACAGGGTGGCGGCTACACCTTC.

The V gene is TRBV4-2, the J gene TRBJ2-5, with D uncertain. The CDR3 totals 13 residues. Germline CDR1 and CDR2: LGHNA and YNFKEQ. V dropped 4 bases and J dropped 5 bases, with 11 bases sitting between them. The CDR3 region is CASSLLTGETQYF. CDR3 in DNA: TGTGCCAGCAGCCTATTGACCGGGGAGACCCAGTACTTC.

The rearrangement uses TRBV6-1 and TRBJ1-1; D gene uncertain. V lost 4 bases, J lost 5 bases, and 5 bases lay in between. Germline CDR1 and CDR2: MNHNS and SASEGT. CDR3 length equals 11 residues. Written as DNA, the CDR3 is TGTGCCAGCAGTGGTAGTACTGAAGCTTTCTTT. Translated, it gives CASSGSTEAFF.

The chain has TRBV27 and TRBJ1-2; possible D gene TRBD1, 5 bases. Germline V gene sequence: CDR1 MNHEY, CDR2 SMNVEV (reference sequence). V was shortened by 3 bases and J by 4 bases, with 12 bases between the two germline ends. This CDR3 has 14 residues. The CDR3: CASSFAREGYGYTF. DNA for the CDR3: TGTGCCAGCAGTTTCGCCAGGGAAGGCTATGGCTACACCTTC.

Here the CDR3 reads CATSPSGGLRRYNEQFF. CDR3 in DNA: TGTGCCACCAGCCCTAGCGGGGGGCTCAGACGATACAATGAGCAGTTCTTC. The chain uses TRBV15 and TRBJ2-1, with 11 bases matching TRBD2. The trim removed 5 bases at V and 4 bases at J, leaving 10 bases unmatched. Germline-derived CDR1 and CDR2 are LNHNV and YYDKDF (reference sequence). The CDR3 is made up of 17 amino acids.

The genes are TRBV6-2 or TRBV6-3 and TRBJ1-6; a possible D gene is TRBD1 (5 bases). Trimming took off 5 bases at V and 3 bases at J, with 17 bases between the two ends. CDR3 length: 17 amino acids. CDR1 is MNHEY and CDR2 is SVGEGT in the germline V gene. The CDR3 is CASSHLSGQGYNSPLHF. CDR3 DNA sequence: TGTGCCAGCAGTCACCTTTCTGGGCAGGGCTATAATTCACCCCTCCACTTT.

The chain employs TRBV4-2 and TRBJ1-6; 7 bases are a match to TRBD1. The CDR3 sequence is 15 residues long. V trimming: 3 bases; J trimming: 8 bases; junction bases outside the gene matches: 7. Germline CDR1 is LGHNA and CDR2 is YNFKEQ. DNA of the CDR3: TGTGCCAGCAGCCAGTCGACAGGGTTTGATTCACCCCTCCACTTT. The encoded protein is CASSQSTGFDSPLHF.

This chain links TRBV7-9 with TRBJ1-1; no clear D gene. This CDR3 is built from 13 residues. Trimming removed 1 base at V and 8 bases at J, with 11 bases between. From germline, CDR1 is SEHNR and CDR2 FQNEAQ (reference sequence). The CDR3 protein is CASSLVLSPEAFF. In DNA form, the CDR3 reads TGTGCCAGCAGCTTAGTGCTTTCCCCCGAAGCTTTCTTT.

The chain recombines TRBV19 with TRBJ1-5, with D maybe TRBD1 (5 bases). The CDR3 sequence is 14 residues long. Germline CDR1 reads LNHDA; CDR2 reads SQIVND (reference sequence). Trimming stripped 3 bases from V and 3 bases from J, with 9 bases between. The CDR3 sequence is CASSIGRDNQPQHF. CDR3 nucleotides: TGTGCCAGTAGTATCGGCAGGGACAATCAGCCCCAGCATTTT.

This rearrangement joins TRBV25-1 to TRBJ2-7; D gene unclear. The CDR3 length is 14 residues. The V and J ends lost 6 bases and 2 bases respectively, with 14 bases between them. Germline assignment: CDR1 MGHDK and CDR2 SYGVNS. The CDR3, as DNA: TGTGCCAGCAGCACCGACGGCTGGACCTACGAGCAGTACTTC. Its translation: CASSTDGWTYEQYF.

The chain employs TRBV19 and TRBJ1-5; TRBD1 might be the D (6 bases). Trimming cost V 6 bases and J 2 bases, with 17 bases left between them. Germline V gives CDR1 LNHDA, CDR2 SQIVND (reference sequence). The CDR3 extends over 16 amino acids. Here the CDR3 DNA reads TGTGCCAGTAGGCCGATAGGGGGGGCTGGCAATCAGCCCCAGCATTTT. Its protein is CASRPIGGAGNQPQHF.

J is TRBJ1-2 and V is TRBV20-1; the D is unclear. The CDR3 covers 11 residues. V lost 8 bases to trimming and J lost 5 bases, with 12 bases between them. Germline V gene data show CDR1 as DFQATT and CDR2 as SNEGSKA (reference sequence). In DNA, the CDR3 is TGCAGTCCTTGGGAGGGTTATGGCTACACCTTC. Protein sequence: CSPWEGYGYTF.

The rearrangement joins TRBV21-1 to TRBJ1-2; whether TRBD1, the table's D call, matches the DNA was not checked. TRBV21-1 is a listed pseudogene. The CDR3 sequence is 15 residues long. CDR3 amino acids: CASSLVVDRSYGYTF. For the CDR3, the DNA is TGTGCCAGCAGCTTGGTGGTCGACAGATCCTATGGCTACACCTTC.

This clonotype has a handful of counts. This chain uses TRBV24-1 with TRBJ2-2; 12 nucleotides agree with TRBD2. V shed 9 bases, J shed 1 base, and the junction held 14 bases outside the gene matches. Germline V lookup: CDR1 KGHDR, CDR2 SFDVKD. The CDR3 consists of 19 residues. For the CDR3, the DNA is TGTGCCACCTCCCCAGGGACTAGCGGGCGGGCAGTGAACACCGGGGAGCTGTTTTTT. This sequence encodes CATSPGTSGRAVNTGELFF.

The J gene is TRBJ1-1, the V gene TRBV20-1; 7 bases are shared with TRBD1. The germline CDR1 and CDR2 sequences are DFQATT and SNEGSKA (reference sequence). This CDR3 is built from 14 residues. Trimming removed 3 bases from V and 4 bases from J; junction bases left unmatched: 8. CDR3 loop: CSARRSGGLTEAFF. The DNA for the CDR3 is TGCAGTGCTAGGCGGTCAGGGGGTCTCACTGAAGCTTTCTTT.

The chain combines TRBV27 with TRBJ2-2, with D perhaps matching TRBD2 (7 bases). This CDR3 comprises 15 residues. V shed 5 bases and J shed 3 bases, with 13 bases lying between them. The V gene's germline CDR1 is MNHEY and CDR2 SMNVEV (reference sequence). The CDR3 coding sequence is TGTGCCAGCAGTCGGCGGGGGCGGGACACCGGGGAGCTGTTTTTT. Its protein is CASSRRGRDTGELFF.

J is TRBJ2-7 and V is TRBV21-1; no DNA check was done on the table's D call, TRBD2. TRBV21-1 is annotated as a pseudogene. The CDR3 sequence is 15 residues long. CDR3 sequence: CASSKGTSGYYEQYF. CDR3 nucleotides: TGTGCCAGCAGCAAAGGGACTAGCGGGTATTACGAGCAGTACTTC.

This clonotype has only one observation. The chain recombines TRBV5-1 with TRBJ2-5; 9 nucleotides match TRBD2. From germline, CDR1 is SGHRS and CDR2 YFSETQ. V gave up 0 bases and J gave up 5 bases; unmatched junction bases: 8. The length of the CDR3 is 16 residues. The CDR3 nucleotides read TGCGCCAGCAGCTTGGAGGCTAGCGGGGAGGACGAGACCCAGTACTTC. Translation gives CASSLEASGEDETQYF.

The J gene is TRBJ2-5, the V gene TRBV10-3, with 8 bases matching TRBD1. The junction had 3 bases not matched to a gene; V was cut back by 6 bases and J by 3 bases. Germline lookup yields CDR1 ENHRY and CDR2 SYGVKD. The CDR3 consists of 13 residues. This chain's CDR3 is CAISKGQEETQYF. The CDR3 DNA sequence: TGTGCCATCAGCAAGGGACAGGAAGAGACCCAGTACTTC.

The chain has TRBV12-3 or TRBV12-4 and TRBJ1-6; 9 bases agree with TRBD1. V was clipped by 5 bases and J by 0 bases; unmatched bases: 8. The CDR3 is made up of 18 amino acids. This CDR3 reads CASSRTGAFSSYNSPLHF. The CDR3 bases are TGTGCCAGCAGTAGGACAGGGGCATTCAGCTCCTATAATTCACCCCTCCACTTT.

The V and J genes are TRBV5-1 and TRBJ2-5; 11 bases line up with TRBD2. The trim removed 0 bases at V and 6 bases at J, leaving 7 bases unmatched. Per germline, CDR1 SGHRS and CDR2 YFSETQ. The length of the CDR3 is 16 residues. The CDR3 sequence is CASSLGSGGARKTQYF. For the CDR3, the DNA is TGCGCCAGCAGCTTGGGTAGCGGGGGGGCCAGGAAGACCCAGTACTTC. The full variable domain, completed using reference TRBV5-1 and TRBJ2-5, is KAGVTQTPRYLIKTRGQQVTLSCSPISGHRSVSWYQQTPGQGLQFLFEYFSETQRNKGNFPGRFSGRQFSNSRSEMNVSTLELGDSALYLCASSLGSGGARKTQYFGPGTRLLVL.